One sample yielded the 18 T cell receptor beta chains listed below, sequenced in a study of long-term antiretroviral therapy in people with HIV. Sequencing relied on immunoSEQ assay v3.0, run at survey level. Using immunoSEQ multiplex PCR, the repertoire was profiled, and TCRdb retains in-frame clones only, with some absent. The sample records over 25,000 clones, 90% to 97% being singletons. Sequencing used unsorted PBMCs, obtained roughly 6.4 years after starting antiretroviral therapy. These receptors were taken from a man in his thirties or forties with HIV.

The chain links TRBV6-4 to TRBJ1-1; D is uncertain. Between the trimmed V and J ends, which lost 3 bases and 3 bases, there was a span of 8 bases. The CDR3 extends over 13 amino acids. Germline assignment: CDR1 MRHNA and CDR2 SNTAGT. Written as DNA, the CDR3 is TGTGCCAGCAGTGAGTGGCCCGACACTGAAGCTTTCTTT. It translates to CASSEWPDTEAFF.

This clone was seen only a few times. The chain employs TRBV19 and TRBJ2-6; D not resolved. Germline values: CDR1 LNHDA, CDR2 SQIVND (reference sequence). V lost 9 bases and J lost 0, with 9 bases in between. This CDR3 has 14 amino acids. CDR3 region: CASRYDSGANVLTF. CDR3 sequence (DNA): TGTGCCAGCCGTTATGACTCTGGGGCCAACGTCCTGACTTTC.

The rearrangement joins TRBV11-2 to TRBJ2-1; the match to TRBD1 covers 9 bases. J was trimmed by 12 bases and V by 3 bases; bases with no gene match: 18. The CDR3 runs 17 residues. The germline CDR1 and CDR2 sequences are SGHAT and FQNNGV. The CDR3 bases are TGTGCCAGCAGCTTGGAAGTCGGACAGGGGCTCGGGGGTAGGCAGTTCTTC. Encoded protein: CASSLEVGQGLGGRQFF.

This CDR3 reads CASSQDASQPFFAGELFF. CDR3 nucleotides: TGCGCCAGCAGCCAAGACGCGTCACAGCCCTTCTTCGCCGGGGAGCTGTTTTTT. V and J are TRBV4-3 and TRBJ2-2; D not resolved. This CDR3 region has 18 residues. Per germline, CDR1 LGHNA and CDR2 YSLEER. Between the trimmed V and J ends, which lost 0 bases and 6 bases, there was a span of 20 bases.

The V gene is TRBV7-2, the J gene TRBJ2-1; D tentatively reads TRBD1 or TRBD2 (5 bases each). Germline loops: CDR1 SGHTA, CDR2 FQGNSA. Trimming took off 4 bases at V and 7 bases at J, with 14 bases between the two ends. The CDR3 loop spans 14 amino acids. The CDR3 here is CASSSGPGPNEQFF. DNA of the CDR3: TGTGCCAGCAGCTCGGGGCCCGGCCCAAATGAGCAGTTCTTC.

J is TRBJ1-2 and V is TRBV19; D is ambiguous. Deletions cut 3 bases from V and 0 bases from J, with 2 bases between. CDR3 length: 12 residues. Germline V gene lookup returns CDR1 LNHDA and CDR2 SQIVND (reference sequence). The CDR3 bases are TGTGCCAGTAGTATTGCTAACTATGGCTACACCTTC. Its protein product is CASSIANYGYTF.

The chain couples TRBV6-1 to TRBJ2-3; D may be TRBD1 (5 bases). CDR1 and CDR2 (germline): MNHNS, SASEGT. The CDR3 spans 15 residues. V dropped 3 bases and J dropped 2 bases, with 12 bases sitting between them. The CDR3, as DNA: TGTGCCAGCAGTGACGCAAGGGGCTCCACAGATACGCAGTATTTT. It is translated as CASSDARGSTDTQYF.

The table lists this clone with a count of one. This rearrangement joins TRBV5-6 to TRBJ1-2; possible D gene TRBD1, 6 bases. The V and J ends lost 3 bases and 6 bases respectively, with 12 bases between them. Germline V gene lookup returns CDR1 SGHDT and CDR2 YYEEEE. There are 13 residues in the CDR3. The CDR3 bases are TGTGCCAGCAGCTGGGGCCAGGGGCATGGCTACACCTTC. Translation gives CASSWGQGHGYTF.

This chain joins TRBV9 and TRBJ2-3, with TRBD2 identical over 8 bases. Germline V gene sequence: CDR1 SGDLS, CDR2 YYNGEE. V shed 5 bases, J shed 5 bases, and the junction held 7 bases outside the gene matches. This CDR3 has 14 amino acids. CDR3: CASSKREYLDTQYF. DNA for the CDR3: TGTGCCAGCAGTAAGCGGGAGTACTTAGATACGCAGTATTTT. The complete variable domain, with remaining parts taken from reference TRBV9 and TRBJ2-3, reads DSGVTQTPKHLITATGQRVTLRCSPRSGDLSVYWYQQSLDQGLQFLIQYYNGEERAKGNILERFSAQQFPDLHSELNLSSLELGDSALYFCASSKREYLDTQYFGPGTRLTVL.

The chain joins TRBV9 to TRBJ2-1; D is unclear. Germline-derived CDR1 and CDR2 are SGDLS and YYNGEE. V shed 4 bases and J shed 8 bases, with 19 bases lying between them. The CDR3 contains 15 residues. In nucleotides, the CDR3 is TGTGCCAGCAGCCCGCGGACCCCCAGAGGCGATGAGCAGTTCTTC. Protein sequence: CASSPRTPRGDEQFF.

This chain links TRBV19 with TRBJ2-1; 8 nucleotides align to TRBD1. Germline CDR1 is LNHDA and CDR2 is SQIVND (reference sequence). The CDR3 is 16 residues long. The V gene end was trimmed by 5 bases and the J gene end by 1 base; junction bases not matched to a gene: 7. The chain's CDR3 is CASSAAGTGSYNEQFF. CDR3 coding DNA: TGTGCCAGTAGTGCCGCTGGGACAGGATCCTACAATGAGCAGTTCTTC. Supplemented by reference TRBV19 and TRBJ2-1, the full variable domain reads DGGITQSPKYLFRKEGQNVTLSCEQNLNHDAMYWYRQDPGQGLRLIYYSQIVNDFQKGDIAEGYSVSREKKESFPLTVTSAQKNPTAFYLCASSAAGTGSYNEQFFGPGTRLTVL.

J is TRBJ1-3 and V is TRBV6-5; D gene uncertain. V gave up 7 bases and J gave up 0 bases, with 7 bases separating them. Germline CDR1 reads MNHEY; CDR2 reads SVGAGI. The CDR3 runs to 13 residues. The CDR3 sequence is CASTVASGNTIYF. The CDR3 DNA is TGTGCCAGCACCGTTGCCTCTGGAAACACCATATATTTT.

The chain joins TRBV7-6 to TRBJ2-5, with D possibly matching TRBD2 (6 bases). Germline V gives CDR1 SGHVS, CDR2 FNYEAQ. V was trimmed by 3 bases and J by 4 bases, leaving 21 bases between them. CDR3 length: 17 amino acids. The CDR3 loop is CASSFSAPSGGGETQYF. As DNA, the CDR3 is TGTGCCAGCAGCTTTTCCGCCCCCTCCGGGGGAGGAGAGACCCAGTACTTC.

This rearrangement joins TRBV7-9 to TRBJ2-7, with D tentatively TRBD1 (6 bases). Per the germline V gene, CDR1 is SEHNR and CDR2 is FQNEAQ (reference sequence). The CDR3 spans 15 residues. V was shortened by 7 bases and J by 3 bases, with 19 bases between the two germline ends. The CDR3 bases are TGTGCCAGCACCCCTCTGGCAGGGGCTAGCTACGAGCAGTACTTC. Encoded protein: CASTPLAGASYEQYF.

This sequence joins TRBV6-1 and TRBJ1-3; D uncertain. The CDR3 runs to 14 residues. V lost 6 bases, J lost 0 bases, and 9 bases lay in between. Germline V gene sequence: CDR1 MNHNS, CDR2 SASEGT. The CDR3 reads CASRETGSGNTIYF. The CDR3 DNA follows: TGTGCCAGCAGGGAGACGGGCTCTGGAAACACCATATATTTT.

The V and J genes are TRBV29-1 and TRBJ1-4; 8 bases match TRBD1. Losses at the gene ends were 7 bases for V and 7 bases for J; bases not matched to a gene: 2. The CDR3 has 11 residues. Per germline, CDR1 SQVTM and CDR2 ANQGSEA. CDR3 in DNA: TGCAGCGCCCAGGGGGCTGAAAAACTGTTTTTT. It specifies CSAQGAEKLFF.

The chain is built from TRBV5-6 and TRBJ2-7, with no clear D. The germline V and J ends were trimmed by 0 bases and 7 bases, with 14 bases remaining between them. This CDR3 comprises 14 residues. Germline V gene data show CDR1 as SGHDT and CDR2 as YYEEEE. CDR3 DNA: TGTGCCAGCAGCTTGGCCGGCCGACTTCGGGAGCAGTACTTC. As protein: CASSLAGRLREQYF.

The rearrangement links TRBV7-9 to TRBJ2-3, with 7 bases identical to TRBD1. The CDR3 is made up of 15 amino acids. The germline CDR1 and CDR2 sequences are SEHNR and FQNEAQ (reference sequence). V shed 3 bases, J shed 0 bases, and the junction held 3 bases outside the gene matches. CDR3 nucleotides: TGTGCCAGCAGCTTGGGGACAGAGAGCACAGATACGCAGTATTTT. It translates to CASSLGTESTDTQYF.